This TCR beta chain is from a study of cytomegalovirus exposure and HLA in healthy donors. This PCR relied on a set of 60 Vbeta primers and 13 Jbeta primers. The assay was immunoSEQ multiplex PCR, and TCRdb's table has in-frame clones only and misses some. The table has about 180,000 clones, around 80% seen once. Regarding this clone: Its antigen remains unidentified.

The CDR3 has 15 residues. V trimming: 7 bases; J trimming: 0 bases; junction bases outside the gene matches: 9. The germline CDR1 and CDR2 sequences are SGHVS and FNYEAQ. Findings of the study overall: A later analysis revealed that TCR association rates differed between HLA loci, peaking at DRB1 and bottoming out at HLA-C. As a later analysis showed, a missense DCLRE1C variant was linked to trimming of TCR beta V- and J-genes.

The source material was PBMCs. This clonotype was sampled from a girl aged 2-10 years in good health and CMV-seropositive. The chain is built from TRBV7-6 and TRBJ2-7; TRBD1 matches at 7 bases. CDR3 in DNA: TGTGCCAGCACCCGGACAGGAGAACTCTCCTACGAGCAGTACTTC. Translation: CASTRTGELSYEQYF.